A selection of T cell receptor beta chains follows, all from one sample in a study of cytomegalovirus exposure and HLA in healthy donors. Clones were read by immunoSEQ multiplex PCR, and TCRdb kept only the in-frame ones, dropping some. The sample shows 130,000 to 150,000 clones, just under 85% of them seen only once. Material for sequencing was PBMCs. All receptors come from a man aged 35-49 years in good health and CMV-seropositive. Both conserved end residues are part of each CDR3. Fields, in order: J gene, clone size, D gene, V gene, CDR3 protein, CDR3 DNA. The D gene is left open where the match is weak. Some rows mark clone size as missing; the rest say once, few, many or name a class of expanded clone.

J: TRBJ1-1
size: .
D: TRBD1
V: TRBV11-2
CDR3: CASSFQGATEAFF
DNA: TGTGCCAGCAGCTTTCAGGGGGCTACTGAAGCTTTCTTT

J: TRBJ1-1
size: .
D: .
V: TRBV9
CDR3: CASSQIESEAFF
DNA: TGTGCCAGCAGCCAAATCGAGTCTGAAGCTTTCTTT

J: TRBJ2-3
size: .
D: TRBD2
V: TRBV2
CDR3: CASRTPLGRREAIGATDTQYF
DNA: TGTGCCAGCAGGACCCCTTTAGGTAGGCGGGAGGCCATAGGAGCCACAGATACGCAGTATTTT

J: TRBJ2-7
size: .
D: TRBD1
V: TRBV10-1
CDR3: CASSDPGTGSYEQYF
DNA: TGCGCCAGCAGTGATCCGGGGACAGGGTCCTACGAGCAGTACTTC

J: TRBJ1-1
size: .
D: .
V: TRBV29-1
CDR3: CSGDHGGTEAFF
DNA: TGCAGCGGCGACCATGGGGGGACTGAAGCTTTCTTT

J: TRBJ2-1
size: .
D: .
V: TRBV7-8
CDR3: CASSSLRVQFF
DNA: TGTGCCAGCAGCTCGTTACGCGTGCAGTTCTTC

J: TRBJ1-1
size: once
D: TRBD1
V: TRBV25-1
CDR3: CASGDRLEGLGTEAFF
DNA: TGTGCCAGCGGGGACAGGCTCGAGGGCTTAGGCACTGAAGCTTTCTTT

J: TRBJ1-2
size: .
D: TRBD1
V: TRBV6-5
CDR3: CASSYSASGGLNGYTF
DNA: TGTGCCAGCAGTTACTCAGCGTCAGGGGGCTTAAATGGCTACACCTTC

J: TRBJ2-2
size: few
D: TRBD2
V: TRBV6-4
CDR3: CASSERTSGGANTGELFF
DNA: TGTGCCAGCAGTGAAAGGACTAGCGGGGGGGCCAACACCGGGGAGCTGTTTTTT

J: TRBJ1-1
size: .
D: .
V: TRBV10-1
CDR3: CASSGPGLEAFF
DNA: TGCGCCAGCAGTGGACCGGGACTTGAAGCTTTCTTT

J: TRBJ2-3
size: .
D: TRBD1
V: TRBV27
CDR3: CASRPQTGDTQYF
DNA: TGTGCCAGCAGGCCTCAGACAGGGGATACGCAGTATTTT

J: TRBJ2-1
size: .
D: .
V: TRBV7-6
CDR3: CASSFREWRNDEQFF
DNA: TGTGCCAGCAGCTTTCGCGAGTGGAGAAACGATGAGCAGTTCTTC

J: TRBJ1-1
size: .
D: .
V: TRBV9
CDR3: CASSGATGGTEAFF
DNA: TGTGCCAGCAGCGGAGCCACGGGGGGCACTGAAGCTTTCTTT

J: TRBJ1-2
size: once
D: TRBD1
V: TRBV7-9
CDR3: CSSSYYQDRGRDGYTF
DNA: TGTTCCAGCAGTTATTATCAGGACAGGGGACGTGATGGCTACACCTTC

J: TRBJ1-1
size: few
D: .
V: TRBV30
CDR3: CAWRPGSYTEAFF
DNA: TGTGCCTGGAGACCCGGGAGCTACACTGAAGCTTTCTTT

J: TRBJ2-1
size: .
D: TRBD2
V: TRBV5-4
CDR3: CASSLDLAGSSYNEQFF
DNA: TGTGCCAGCAGCTTGGATTTAGCGGGCAGCTCCTACAATGAGCAGTTCTTC

J: TRBJ2-7
size: .
D: TRBD2
V: TRBV15
CDR3: CATSRDPGGRSYEQYF
DNA: TGTGCCACCAGCAGAGATCCTGGCGGGAGATCTTACGAGCAGTACTTC

J: TRBJ1-1
size: .
D: .
V: TRBV12-5
CDR3: CASGSRGNTEAFF
DNA: TGTGCTAGTGGTTCCAGGGGCAACACTGAAGCTTTCTTT

J: TRBJ1-2
size: .
D: .
V: TRBV7-2
CDR3: CASSLFYREPNYGYTF
DNA: TGTGCCAGCAGCTTGTTTTACAGGGAGCCTAACTATGGCTACACCTTC

J: TRBJ1-5
size: .
D: .
V: TRBV6-1
CDR3: CASTSAGVSNQPQHF
DNA: TGTGCCAGCACTTCAGCGGGGGTAAGCAATCAGCCCCAGCATTTT

J: TRBJ2-4
size: .
D: .
V: TRBV28
CDR3: CASSLGGTTKNIQYF
DNA: TGTGCCAGCAGTTTGGGCGGGACGACCAAAAACATTCAGTACTTC

J: TRBJ2-1
size: .
D: .
V: TRBV4-3
CDR3: CASSQGMATGSPGYNEQFF
DNA: TGCGCCAGCAGCCAAGGGATGGCCACAGGGTCCCCAGGCTACAATGAGCAGTTCTTC

J: TRBJ2-5
size: .
D: .
V: TRBV9
CDR3: CASSIRGGNSQETQYF
DNA: TGTGCCAGCAGCATAAGGGGGGGGAACTCCCAAGAGACCCAGTACTTC

J: TRBJ1-2
size: .
D: .
V: TRBV7-8
CDR3: CASSLALRGGYTF
DNA: TGTGCCAGCAGCCTAGCCTTAAGGGGAGGCTACACCTTC

J: TRBJ1-1
size: .
D: .
V: TRBV4-3
CDR3: CASSQDRGAGTEAFF
DNA: TGCGCCAGCAGCCAAGACAGGGGCGCGGGCACTGAAGCTTTCTTT

J: TRBJ2-7
size: .
D: .
V: TRBV7-8
CDR3: CSSKLGPAYEQYF
DNA: TGTTCTAGCAAGCTGGGGCCGGCCTACGAGCAGTACTTC

J: TRBJ2-2
size: .
D: TRBD1
V: TRBV9
CDR3: CASSTRTGLTGELFF
DNA: TGTGCCAGCAGCACCCGGACAGGGTTAACTGGGGAGCTGTTTTTT

J: TRBJ1-1
size: .
D: .
V: TRBV27
CDR3: CASSPYRADTEAFF
DNA: TGTGCCAGCAGCCCTTACAGGGCAGACACTGAAGCTTTCTTT

J: TRBJ2-1
size: .
D: TRBD2
V: TRBV27
CDR3: CASSPGLAKFF
DNA: TGTGCCAGCAGTCCGGGACTAGCGAAGTTCTTC

J: TRBJ1-2
size: .
D: .
V: TRBV7-9
CDR3: CSSSFGDYGYTF
DNA: TGTTCCAGCAGCTTCGGGGACTATGGCTACACCTTC

J: TRBJ2-7
size: .
D: .
V: TRBV4-1
CDR3: CASSQDRAYEQYF
DNA: TGCGCCAGCAGCCAAGACAGGGCCTACGAGCAGTACTTC

J: TRBJ2-7
size: .
D: .
V: TRBV5-1
CDR3: CASSLGLQEITYEQYF
DNA: TGCGCCAGCAGCTTGGGCTTACAGGAAATTACCTACGAGCAGTACTTC

J: TRBJ2-6
size: .
D: .
V: TRBV9
CDR3: CASSLAGISGANVLTF
DNA: TGTGCCAGCAGCTTGGCAGGGATATCTGGGGCCAACGTCCTGACTTTC

J: TRBJ1-4
size: .
D: .
V: TRBV5-1
CDR3: CASSATVAGEKLFF
DNA: TGCGCCAGCAGCGCTACAGTTGCCGGAGAAAAACTGTTTTTT

J: TRBJ1-1
size: few
D: .
V: TRBV6-1
CDR3: CASRTTGTQNTEAFF
DNA: TGTGCCAGCAGAACCACTGGGACACAAAACACTGAAGCTTTCTTT

J: TRBJ2-5
size: .
D: TRBD1
V: TRBV18
CDR3: CASSQAGTGRETQYF
DNA: TGTGCCAGCTCGCAAGCCGGGACAGGGAGGGAGACCCAGTACTTC

J: TRBJ2-1
size: .
D: TRBD2
V: TRBV29-1
CDR3: CSAGLAALNEQFF
DNA: TGCAGCGCGGGACTAGCGGCTTTAAATGAGCAGTTCTTC

J: TRBJ2-6
size: .
D: TRBD1
V: TRBV5-6
CDR3: CASSSGDRAGANVLTF
DNA: TGTGCCAGCAGCTCGGGGGACAGGGCTGGGGCCAACGTCCTGACTTTC

J: TRBJ2-2
size: .
D: .
V: TRBV7-3
CDR3: CASSAEVTGELFF
DNA: TGTGCCAGCAGCGCGGAGGTCACCGGGGAGCTGTTTTTT

J: TRBJ2-2
size: .
D: .
V: TRBV19
CDR3: CASEPNPNTGELFF
DNA: TGTGCCAGTGAGCCAAATCCGAACACCGGGGAGCTGTTTTTT

J: TRBJ2-4
size: .
D: .
V: TRBV5-1
CDR3: CASSIIPGRQNIQYF
DNA: TGCGCCAGCAGCATAATTCCGGGTCGACAAAACATTCAGTACTTC

J: TRBJ1-1
size: .
D: .
V: TRBV14
CDR3: CASSQVWGGAEAFF
DNA: TGTGCCAGCAGCCAAGTTTGGGGGGGAGCTGAAGCTTTCTTT